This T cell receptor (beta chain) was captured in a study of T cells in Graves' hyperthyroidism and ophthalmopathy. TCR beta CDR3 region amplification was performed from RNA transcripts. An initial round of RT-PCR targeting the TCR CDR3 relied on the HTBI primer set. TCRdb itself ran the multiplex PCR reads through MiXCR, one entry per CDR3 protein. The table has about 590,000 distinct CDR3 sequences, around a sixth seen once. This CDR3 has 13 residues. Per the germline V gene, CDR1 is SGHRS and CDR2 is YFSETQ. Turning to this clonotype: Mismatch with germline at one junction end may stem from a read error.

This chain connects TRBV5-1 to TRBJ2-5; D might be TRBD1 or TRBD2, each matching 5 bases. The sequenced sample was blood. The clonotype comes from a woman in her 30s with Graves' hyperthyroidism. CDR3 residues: CASSSWGRETQCF. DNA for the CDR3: TGCGCCAGCAGCTCGTGGGGGAGAGAGACCCAGTGCTTC.